This TCR beta chain was sequenced for a study of cytomegalovirus exposure and HLA in healthy donors. Turning to the study itself: Researchers found that roughly 81% of just under 400 genotyped donors fell within the Caucasian-associated ancestry cluster.

Per the germline V gene, CDR1 is MNHNS and CDR2 is SASEGT. The V segment lost 2 bases and the J segment 7 bases; nucleotides outside the gene matches: 8. The CDR3 runs 15 residues. Whole-study results and caveats: An apparent linkage of common viral pathogens to several of the most significant clusters emerged in a later analysis. As confirmed in vitro, a few CMV-associated chains were specific for CMV antigens.

Concerning this clone: Its target is unknown.

This PCR relied on a set of 60 Vbeta primers and 13 Jbeta primers. Produced via immunoSEQ multiplex PCR; TCRdb's table is partial and in-frame only. The sample shows under 200,000 clones, 65% to 85% of them seen only once. The sequenced material came from PBMCs. This receptor was obtained from a woman between 45 and 65 years old in good health and CMV-seropositive. The genes are TRBV6-1 and TRBJ2-1, with TRBD1 matching over 7 bases. The CDR3 DNA sequence: TGTGCCAGCAGTGAACAAATAGGGGGCGAGAATGAGCAGTTCTTC. Its protein is CASSEQIGGENEQFF.